Sequencing of this TCR beta chain was carried out in a study of T-cell reconstitution after alpha-beta-depleted transplantation in children. Comments on this clonotype: The antigen is unknown.

Study results and caveats: The study reportedly traced alpha-beta T cells about two months after transplant to several hundred expanded graft clones. A year post-transplant, T-cell counts and diversity derived mostly from newly produced T cells.

V was pared by 9 bases and J by 5 bases, with 22 bases between. Germline V gives CDR1 LNHDA, CDR2 SQIVND (reference sequence). The CDR3 has 15 residues. Construction of the TCRbeta library involved unique molecular identifiers. TCRdb reanalysed the PCR reads using MiXCR and keeps one entry per CDR3 protein. The top ten clones hold roughly an eighth of a sample with 550,000 to 600,000 distinct CDR3 sequences, approximately 22% of them seen once. The clonotype comes from a boy in the first two years of life who had a stem cell transplant for acute myeloid leukemia, so the T cells may come from the graft donor. This specimen was PBMCs, mostly from graft donor cells, taken 360 days after TCRalphabeta/CD19-depleted stem cell transplant. V is TRBV19 and J is TRBJ1-1; TRBD1 is a possible D gene (6 bases). CDR3 loop: CASTKQGSKGTEAFF. CDR3 coding DNA: TGTGCCAGCACCAAACAGGGATCTAAAGGGACTGAAGCTTTCTTT.